In this sample, the clone carrying this T cell receptor beta chain turned up a few times. Antigen specificity is unknown. Individual cDNA molecules (in the library) carried attached unique molecular identifiers. Authors' processing steps: Per sample, the median was approximately 96,000 TCRs, with values from roughly 23,000 to 700,000. TCRdb fed the RACE reads into MiXCR, producing one record per CDR3 protein. The V and J calls here are based on TCRdb, not the publication. Among around 80,000 distinct CDR3 sequences, over 6.5% were seen once, and the ten largest hold under 2%. Germline CDR1 SGHAT, CDR2 FQNNGV. CDR3 length: 17 residues. V dropped 0 bases and J dropped 1 base, with 13 bases sitting between them. The time point denotes: healthy volunteer bleed at 6 weeks. Unfractionated whole blood yielded the extracted total RNA. The source of the sample is a study of human T cells and chemical hapten exposure. Study-level background: Per-sample TCR yield variability stemmed mainly from small pooled library volume differences.

Study outcomes and limitations: Sensitizing to DPC left TCRs with a frequency above 1 in 1000 unaltered.

Source material: whole blood. This sequence was found in a male donor in good health. Some clones in this sample may be carry-over from other donors' samples. The chain joins TRBV11-2 to TRBJ1-3, with D maybe TRBD1 (6 bases). DNA of the CDR3: TGTGCCAGCAGCTTAGATTTGGGGGGCGCGTCTGGAAACACCATATATTTT. Amino acids: CASSLDLGGASGNTIYF.